The sequence of this T cell receptor (beta chain) was determined in a study of blood T cells in healthy people across ages (dated by TCRdb to between 2015 and 2016). About the full investigation: Template switching captured roughly one uniquely barcoded TCR beta cDNA molecule per two T cells in model experiments. Donors of different ages were randomly distributed across sequencing lanes to avoid experimental bias. Donors were grouped into four age groups: young (average roughly 15 years), middle-aged (under 40), aged (about 60) and long-lived (just over 80). Age-related changes in TCR beta repertoire diversity were measured in the study by deep sequencing normalized with unique cDNA molecular identifiers. Two additional independent replicas of 1 million unique cDNA reads from the same blood draw were analyzed for two donors (one aged 18 to 30 and one aged 80 or older). Points the paper makes about the study in general: There was a strong correlation between observed TCR beta diversity and the percentage of naive T cells measured by flow cytometry. As age increased, observed TCR beta diversity per million T cells dropped in a roughly linear way, and a significant reduction was already evident by age 40. The CMV infection status of donors was not known, potentially confounding age-related changes in expanded clonotypes. Compared with the aged group, the long-lived group had more naive CD4+ T cells, fewer expanded clones and increased TCR diversity, suggesting age selection. Since profiling was done on bulk unsorted PBMCs, naive and antigen-experienced compartments could not be conclusively compared. Total diversity estimates from one million sequenced T cells were considered lower bounds and underestimates.

On this clonotype itself: Which antigen it targets is not known. Per-base quality was not reported, and no clone a single base away is much larger than it.

Systemically healthy Caucasian individuals from Russia, 35 to 50 in total and aged about 6 to 90 years, were included as donors. Roughly 11 milliliters of peripheral blood were drawn from each donor into EDTA-treated Vacutainer tubes. PBMCs were isolated by Ficoll-Paque density-gradient centrifugation, with at least 6 million obtained per sample. Total RNA, at least 6 micrograms per sample, was extracted from PBMCs with Trizol reagent. For every donor, flow cytometry on a PBMC aliquot measured the percentage of naive CD45RAhigh/CD27high T cells. There are 13 amino acids in the CDR3, from cysteine to phenylalanine inclusive. The entry retains the CDR3 DNA only, 39 bases that are in frame from base 1. The V end loses 4 bases and the J end loses 0 bases, and a stretch of 9 bases separates them. The germline V gene (reference sequence) provides CDR1 DFQATT and CDR2 SNEGSKA. The library came from 5' RACE. The second PCR ran for roughly 7 to 12 cycles and used a J-beta primer mix along with a sample-barcoded 5' primer. A template-switch 5' adaptor carrying 12 random nucleotides introduced a unique molecular identifier onto each TCR beta cDNA molecule. Each sample yielded at least 2.5 million CDR3-containing paired-end reads. First-strand cDNA was synthesized from all RNA with the Mint cDNA synthesis kit, primed by a TRBC-specific oligonucleotide. Following uracil-DNA glycosylase treatment, a first 18-cycle PCR with universal primers M1SS and BC2_uni_R was performed on all cDNA. The source study handled its data this way. Each sample was normalized by randomly selecting 1 million high-quality reads, each carrying a distinct molecular identifier. Instead of being binned into consensus sequences, reads with shared molecular identifiers were discarded. CDR3 identification, clonotype clustering and error correction used MiTCR with a Q25 quality threshold and the strictest error-elimination algorithm. A nonparametric unseen species model with Euler transformation was used to estimate a lower bound on total TCR beta diversity. The public reads were reprocessed in TCRdb via fastp at Q25 and MiXCR, keeping in-frame beta chains. When rows share a CDR3 protein, they turn into one entry using the most common DNA and genes. These V and J calls are TCRdb output, not the study's own analysis. In this sample the table shows over 1,500,000 distinct CDR3 sequences, about 39% of which occur a single time. The leading ten clones occupy more than 20% of the sample.

This TCR was sampled from a human donor in good health. The sequence is built from TRBV20-1 and TRBJ1-1; there is no confident call for the D gene. Sequenced input: blood. The DNA sequence is TGCAGTGCTAAGGCCTCACTGAACACTGAAGCTTTCTTT. This sequence encodes CSAKASLNTEAFF.